The 23 T cell receptor beta chains reported below all come from one sample, sequenced in a study of CD8 T cells in ankylosing spondylitis. From the 5' RACE reads, TCRdb called clonotypes with MiXCR, one entry per CDR3 protein. The sample has about 420,000 distinct CDR3 sequences, around 22% seen once; the top ten hold 15% to 20%. For these receptors, no antigen is known. Study observations and caveats: Ankylosing spondylitis blood appeared to carry a characteristic TCR beta motif of several highly homologous variants.

Sequencing was carried out using blood, either unsorted or a sorted T cell fraction (not recorded which). These receptors were obtained from a male donor with ankylosing spondylitis.

Only a few counts were recorded for this clonotype. This rearrangement joins TRBV20-1 to TRBJ2-1; the D is unclear. This CDR3 spans 13 amino acids. Germline V CDR1 and CDR2: DFQATT, SNEGSKA (reference sequence). Deletions cut 6 bases from V and 9 bases from J, with 18 bases between. The CDR3 loop reads CSATNINSAEQFF. The CDR3 DNA is TGCAGTGCCACCAATATAAACAGTGCTGAGCAGTTCTTC.

V gene TRBV5-1 combines with J gene TRBJ1-2, with unresolved D. The CDR3 contains 16 residues. Between the trimmed V and J ends, which lost 3 bases and 11 bases, there was a span of 26 bases. CDR1 and CDR2 from the germline V gene are SGHRS and YFSETQ. In DNA, the CDR3 is TGCGCCAGCAGCTCCCCTGAGCGCCCCAGCCGAATGGGGTACACCTTC. Translating gives CASSSPERPSRMGYTF.

V gene TRBV4-2 combines with J gene TRBJ2-3; maybe TRBD2 (6 bases). The V gene lost 6 bases and the J gene lost 2 bases, with 12 bases spanning the gap. Germline CDR1 is LGHNA and CDR2 is YNFKEQ. This CDR3 is built from 14 residues. The CDR3 here is CASRREEVTDTQYF. The DNA of the CDR3 is TGTGCCAGCAGGAGGGAGGAGGTCACAGATACGCAGTATTTT.

The rearrangement joins TRBV14 to TRBJ2-1; 13 bases are a match to TRBD2. The J segment lost 15 bases and the V segment lost 4 bases, leaving 9 bases of the junction unmatched. This CDR3 spans 14 amino acids. The germline CDR1 and CDR2 sequences are SGHDN and FVKESK. The CDR3 is CASSLRTSGRSRFF. CDR3 sequence (DNA): TGTGCCAGCAGCCTCCGGACTAGCGGGAGAAGTAGGTTCTTC.

The rearrangement links TRBV28 to TRBJ1-5; the D gene is possibly TRBD1 (5 bases). Trimming took 3 bases from V and 8 from J, leaving 11 bases between them. The CDR3 has 13 amino acids. The germline V gene has CDR1 MDHEN and CDR2 SYDVKM. This CDR3 is CASSFRGAEPQHF. The CDR3 DNA reads as TGTGCCAGCAGTTTCCGGGGCGCGGAGCCCCAGCATTTT.

This clonotype was observed a few times. The chain employs TRBV9 and TRBJ2-3; D is unclear. This CDR3 has 15 residues. Germline CDR1 reads SGDLS; CDR2 reads YYNGEE. The V end lost 0 bases, the J end lost 8 bases, and 16 bases lay between the germline ends. The CDR3 sequence is CASSVVPQRSGTQYF. As DNA, the CDR3 is TGTGCCAGCAGCGTAGTTCCCCAAAGGTCTGGTACGCAGTATTTT.

This clonotype was counted only a few times. The chain carries TRBV15 and TRBJ2-1; D is uncertain. Trimming cost V 2 bases and J 9 bases, with 17 bases left between them. CDR3 size: 15 residues. Germline assignment: CDR1 LNHNV and CDR2 YYDKDF (reference sequence). Here the CDR3 DNA reads TGTGCCACCAGCAGACCGATGGGCTGGGTTAGTGAGCAGTTCTTC. Residues: CATSRPMGWVSEQFF.

This clonotype was recorded at least ten times. The chain is built from TRBV5-1 and TRBJ1-4; D is perhaps TRBD1 (6 bases). Germline V gene lookup returns CDR1 SGHRS and CDR2 YFSETQ. Trimming took 4 bases from V and 5 from J, leaving 15 bases between them. This CDR3 has 15 residues. The CDR3 nucleotides are TGCGCCAGCAGCCTCCGGGACAAGGGAAATGAAAAACTGTTTTTT. This gives the protein CASSLRDKGNEKLFF.

This clonotype was seen only a few times. J is TRBJ2-5 and V is TRBV20-1; 8 bases are a match to TRBD2. The germline V gene has CDR1 DFQATT and CDR2 SNEGSKA (reference sequence). The J segment lost 2 bases and the V segment lost 3 bases, leaving 14 bases of the junction unmatched. The CDR3 spans 17 residues. The CDR3 DNA is TGCAGTGCTAGTAAACTAGCGGCAGTCAGGAGACAAGAGACCCAGTACTTC. This gives the protein CSASKLAAVRRQETQYF.

In its sample, this clonotype was seen many times. This chain joins TRBV14 and TRBJ2-7; perhaps TRBD1 as D (6 bases). Germline V gene data show CDR1 as SGHDN and CDR2 as FVKESK. This CDR3 comprises 13 residues. Trimming cost V 2 bases and J 2 bases, with 7 bases left between them. CDR3 residues: CASSQSGAYEQYF. In nucleotides, the CDR3 is TGTGCCAGCAGCCAATCAGGGGCCTACGAGCAGTACTTC.

The chain combines TRBV12-3 or TRBV12-4 with TRBJ1-5; D gene uncertain. The CDR3 spans 13 residues. V lost 1 base and J lost 6, with 7 bases in between. Written as DNA, the CDR3 is TGTGCCAGCAGTTTAGGGTACCCTCAGCCCCAGCATTTT. This translates into CASSLGYPQPQHF.

DNA for the CDR3: TGTGCCGTAAGCGGGGATGGTAATGAGCAGTTCTTC. Amino acids: CAVSGDGNEQFF. This chain uses TRBV3-1 with TRBJ2-1; 7 bases are shared with TRBD2. Germline trimming cut 11 bases from V and 7 bases from J; bases unmatched to any gene: 8. The CDR3 contains 12 residues. Germline values: CDR1 LGHDT, CDR2 YNNKEL (reference sequence).

J is TRBJ2-2 and V is TRBV29-1; no definite D call. The CDR3 runs 11 residues. The V end was cut by 7 bases, the J end by 3 bases, with 6 bases between. Germline V gene data show CDR1 as SQVTM and CDR2 as ANQGSEA. CDR3 protein: CSAEYTGELFF. CDR3 nucleotides: TGCAGCGCTGAGTACACCGGGGAGCTGTTTTTT.

V usage is TRBV5-6 and J usage is TRBJ2-1; D uncertain. This CDR3 spans 14 amino acids. Germline CDR1 is SGHDT and CDR2 is YYEEEE. The V gene lost 0 bases and the J gene lost 6 bases, with 10 bases spanning the gap. DNA for the CDR3: TGTGCCAGCAGCTTGGTTTCCCTCCGCAATGAGCAGTTCTTC. Translated, it gives CASSLVSLRNEQFF.

There are a few counts of this clonotype. The chain links TRBV29-1 to TRBJ2-1; TRBD2 agrees at 14 bases. CDR3 length: 18 residues. The ends lost 4 bases at V and 7 bases at J; junction bases unmatched: 15. Germline assignment: CDR1 SQVTM and CDR2 ANQGSEA. This CDR3 is CSVAKTGGLAGVGNEQFF. In DNA form, the CDR3 reads TGCAGCGTTGCTAAGACAGGGGGACTAGCGGGAGTAGGGAATGAGCAGTTCTTC.

This clonotype was seen only a few times. The chain couples TRBV30 to TRBJ2-3; TRBD2 aligns across 8 bases. Trimming at V came to 2 bases and at J to 6 bases, leaving 4 bases not matched to a gene. The germline V gene has CDR1 GTSNPN and CDR2 SVGIG (reference sequence). The CDR3 contains 13 residues. The CDR3 DNA reads TGTGCCTGGAGTAGCGGGAGTTCGGATACGCAGTATTTT. Protein product: CAWSSGSSDTQYF.

In this sample, this clonotype turned up a few times. The rearrangement uses TRBV4-1 and TRBJ1-1; 7 bases align to TRBD1. The V and J ends lost 4 bases and 1 base, in that order; junction bases with no gene match: 6. This CDR3 comprises 15 residues. CDR1 MGHRA and CDR2 YSYEKL come from the germline V gene. The CDR3 loop is CASSLLTGTNTEAFF. The CDR3 bases are TGCGCCAGCAGCCTCTTGACAGGGACGAACACTGAAGCTTTCTTT.

This clonotype appeared once. V usage is TRBV18 and J usage is TRBJ2-5, with 10 nucleotides matching TRBD1. V gave up 1 base and J gave up 3 bases; unmatched junction bases: 11. The length of the CDR3 is 18 residues. The germline CDR1 and CDR2 sequences are KGHSH and LQKENI. CDR3 in DNA: TGTGCCAGCTCACCACGTTTGGGGACAGGGGCGCTTAAAGAGACCCAGTACTTC. Amino acid sequence: CASSPRLGTGALKETQYF.

The rearrangement uses TRBV6-2 or TRBV6-3 and TRBJ2-7, with D tentatively TRBD1 or TRBD2 (5 bases each). V was trimmed by 7 bases and J by 0 bases, leaving 13 bases between them. Germline CDR1 MNHEY, CDR2 SVGEGT. The length of the CDR3 is 14 residues. The CDR3 loop reads CASMGPLISYEQYF. CDR3 coding DNA: TGTGCCAGCATGGGACCGCTGATCTCCTACGAGCAGTACTTC.

This chain connects TRBV12-3 or TRBV12-4 to TRBJ1-2, with 7 nucleotides matching TRBD1. The J segment lost 4 bases and the V segment lost 3 bases, leaving 5 bases of the junction unmatched. The CDR3 covers 14 residues. The DNA for the CDR3 is TGTGCCAGCAGTTTGAGGGGGCATGGCTATGGCTACACCTTC. This translates into CASSLRGHGYGYTF.

This clonotype was picked up many times. The rearrangement uses TRBV5-1 and TRBJ2-1; maybe TRBD2 (5 bases). The V and J ends lost 2 bases and 4 bases respectively, with 10 bases between them. The CDR3 covers 14 residues. Germline V gene sequence: CDR1 SGHRS, CDR2 YFSETQ. The CDR3 reads CASSLGQRYNEQFF. In nucleotides, the CDR3 is TGCGCCAGCAGCTTAGGTCAGCGGTACAATGAGCAGTTCTTC. The full variable domain, with the rest looked up from reference TRBV5-1 and TRBJ2-1, is KAGVTQTPRYLIKTRGQQVTLSCSPISGHRSVSWYQQTPGQGLQFLFEYFSETQRNKGNFPGRFSGRQFSNSRSEMNVSTLELGDSALYLCASSLGQRYNEQFFGPGTRLTVL.

V and J are TRBV30 and TRBJ1-5; 7 bases agree with TRBD1. V lost 1 base, J lost 2 bases, and 2 bases stayed unmatched. CDR3 length equals 14 residues. Germline V lookup: CDR1 GTSNPN, CDR2 SVGIG (reference sequence). CDR3 nucleotide sequence: TGTGCCTGGAGTGCAGACAGGGGCAATCAGCCCCAGCATTTT. As protein: CAWSADRGNQPQHF.

The chain recombines TRBV25-1 with TRBJ1-2; 7 bases align to TRBD1. There are 19 residues in the CDR3. Trimming cost V 0 bases and J 2 bases; bases outside gene matches: 15. Germline V CDR1 and CDR2: MGHDK, SYGVNS. As DNA, the CDR3 is TGTGCCAGCAGTGAATACTTGGGAACGGCAGGGGGGTCGAACTATGGCTACACCTTC. Amino acids: CASSEYLGTAGGSNYGYTF.